A single sample is the source of the 15 T cell receptor beta chains below, sequenced in a study of graft-versus-host responses after intestinal transplantation. These receptors are not linked to any known antigen. Sequencing was performed with immunoSEQ multiplex PCR; in TCRdb, only in-frame clones are kept and a portion is missing. The sample has roughly 100,000 clones, more than 85% seen once. Sequencing was performed on unstimulated CD8+ T cells sorted from spleen or lymph node cells, taken before intestinal transplant. Receptor source: a human donor who received an intestinal transplant.

The genes are TRBV6-5 and TRBJ1-1; the D is unclear. The germline gives CDR1 MNHEY, CDR2 SVGAGI. This CDR3 has 15 amino acids. The V end was cut by 6 bases, the J end by 4 bases, with 18 bases between. The CDR3 spells CASSPSDGRVTEAFF. The DNA for the CDR3 is TGTGCCAGCAGCCCCAGCGACGGACGGGTCACTGAAGCTTTCTTT.

The chain couples TRBV7-8 to TRBJ1-5; tentatively, D is TRBD1 (6 bases). The germline gives CDR1 SGHVS, CDR2 FQNEAQ. V lost 5 bases and J 2 bases, leaving 22 bases between the germline ends. The CDR3 sequence is 18 residues long. The DNA for the CDR3 is TGTGCCAGCAGCCAGTCGACTCACTACAGGGACGGCAATCAGCCCCAGCATTTT. This gives the protein CASSQSTHYRDGNQPQHF.

This clone has only a few counts. The chain is built from TRBV7-9 and TRBJ1-4; D perhaps matches TRBD1 (6 bases). Trimming cost V 4 bases and J 7 bases, with 13 bases left between them. The CDR3 consists of 14 residues. CDR1 and CDR2 (germline): SEHNR, FQNEAQ (reference sequence). CDR3: CASSSHRDLEKLFF. CDR3 in DNA: TGTGCCAGCAGCTCCCACAGGGATCTTGAAAAACTGTTTTTT.

This chain uses TRBV6-4 with TRBJ1-3, with D hard to call. The CDR3 loop spans 15 amino acids. In germline, CDR1 is MRHNA, CDR2 SNTAGT. Trimming shortened V by 11 bases and J by 0 bases, and 17 bases separated the two germline ends. CDR3 loop: CAQRGPRISGNTIYF. The CDR3 coding sequence is TGTGCCCAAAGAGGCCCACGTATCTCTGGAAACACCATATATTTT.

CDR3 nucleotide sequence: TGTGCCAGCAGAATCGGCTCTTTCGGGGAGCAGTACTTC. It specifies CASRIGSFGEQYF. The rearrangement links TRBV27 to TRBJ2-7; D uncertain. Per the germline V gene, CDR1 is MNHEY and CDR2 is SMNVEV (reference sequence). This CDR3 spans 13 amino acids. V was trimmed by 6 bases and J by 7 bases, leaving 16 bases between them.

V gene TRBV21-1 combines with J gene TRBJ1-5; no DNA check was done on the table's D call, TRBD1. TRBV21-1 is marked as a pseudogene. The CDR3 is 16 residues long. The CDR3 loop is CASSKEDRGSNQPQHF. CDR3 coding DNA: TGTGCCAGCAGCAAAGAGGACAGGGGGAGCAATCAGCCCCAGCATTTT.

The rearrangement joins TRBV10-3 to TRBJ1-3, with D hard to call. This CDR3 has 17 residues. Germline V lookup: CDR1 ENHRY, CDR2 SYGVKD. Trimming cost V 2 bases and J 0 bases, with 14 bases left between them. This CDR3 is CAISEPRVGVSGNTIYF. The CDR3 DNA follows: TGTGCCATCAGTGAGCCCCGGGTAGGAGTCTCTGGAAACACCATATATTTT.

The chain uses TRBV2 and TRBJ1-5; D might be TRBD1 (5 bases). The CDR3 spans 14 residues. Germline CDR1 reads SNHLY; CDR2 reads FYNNEI. The V gene lost 2 bases and the J gene lost 6 bases, with 11 bases spanning the gap. Here the CDR3 reads CASSEWGRAQPQHF. The CDR3 nucleotides read TGTGCCAGCAGTGAATGGGGCAGGGCTCAGCCCCAGCATTTT.

V is TRBV6-6 and J is TRBJ2-3; D gene ambiguous. V gave up 4 bases and J gave up 6 bases, with 8 bases separating them. The CDR3 is 12 residues long. CDR1 MNHNY and CDR2 SVGAGI come from the germline V gene (reference sequence). In DNA form, the CDR3 reads TGTGCCAGCAGTTTCGTTCCGGATACGCAGTATTTT. Its protein is CASSFVPDTQYF.

The rearrangement links TRBV5-1 to TRBJ2-7; TRBD2 agrees at 14 bases. J lost 4 bases, V lost 4 bases, and 7 bases had no gene match. The CDR3 spans 16 residues. Germline V CDR1 and CDR2: SGHRS, YFSETQ. The CDR3 coding sequence is TGCGCCAGCAGCCTCTCGACTAGCGGGGGGGTTTACGAGCAGTACTTC. Protein sequence: CASSLSTSGGVYEQYF.

This chain links TRBV2 with TRBJ2-3; perhaps TRBD1 as D (7 bases). Germline CDR1 and CDR2: SNHLY and FYNNEI. CDR3 length equals 15 residues. Trimming took off 8 bases at V and 2 bases at J, with 17 bases between the two ends. CDR3 protein: CASFLGRGDTDTQYF. The CDR3 DNA reads as TGTGCCAGCTTCTTGGGCAGGGGGGACACAGATACGCAGTATTTT.

The J gene is TRBJ1-1, the V gene TRBV7-6; D call uncertain. This CDR3 is 14 amino acids long. In germline, CDR1 is SGHVS, CDR2 FNYEAQ. Trimming shortened V by 5 bases and J by 7 bases, and 17 bases separated the two germline ends. DNA for the CDR3: TGTGCCAGCAGCCCAATATTATCTGGCAGTGAAGCTTTCTTT. It is translated as CASSPILSGSEAFF.

This chain connects TRBV5-1 to TRBJ1-1, with a weak D call TRBD1 (5 bases). The length of the CDR3 is 17 residues. Trimming stripped 1 base from V and 3 bases from J, with 19 bases between. Germline assignment: CDR1 SGHRS and CDR2 YFSETQ. In DNA form, the CDR3 reads TGCGCCAGCAGCTTGTTCGGACGCCGGGGGAGAGACACTGAAGCTTTCTTT. This sequence encodes CASSLFGRRGRDTEAFF.

V is TRBV13 and J is TRBJ1-6; unclear D gene. The CDR3 runs 16 residues. Germline CDR1 is PRHDT and CDR2 is FYEKMQ (reference sequence). V lost 7 bases and J lost 0, with 13 bases in between. CDR3 sequence reads: CASTSLRSSYNSPLHF. In nucleotides, the CDR3 is TGTGCCAGCACCTCCCTACGGAGCTCCTATAATTCACCCCTCCACTTT.

The chain is built from TRBV19 and TRBJ2-7, with 8 bases that match TRBD2. Germline-derived CDR1 and CDR2 are LNHDA and SQIVND (reference sequence). CDR3 length: 14 amino acids. V was pared by 7 bases and J by 2 bases, with 7 bases of the junction left unmatched. The CDR3: CASKFGGGTYEQYF. As DNA, the CDR3 is TGTGCCAGTAAGTTTGGCGGGGGGACCTACGAGCAGTACTTC.